The TCR beta chain described here comes from a study of CD8 T cells in Susac syndrome. Study-level information: Treatment at blood withdrawal was none, corticosteroids, or intravenous immunoglobulin alone in Susac syndrome patients.

Germline V CDR1 and CDR2: SGDLS, YYNGEE. V gave up 3 bases and J gave up 0 bases, with 26 bases separating them. CDR3 length equals 20 residues. This clonotype appeared once. Random hexamers primed reverse transcription of about 0.45 to 1 ug RNA. TCRdb itself ran the immunoSEQ multiplex PCR reads through MiXCR, one entry per CDR3 protein. The data contain about 240,000 distinct CDR3 sequences, around 96% of them singletons. Negative isolation was used for CD8+ and CD4+ T cells, and FACS enrichment was applied to TEMRA cells. V is TRBV9 and J is TRBJ2-3, with a possible D match to TRBD2 (7 bases). The clonotype was recovered from a human donor with Susac syndrome. Sequencing was done on a sample of CD4+ T cells from PBMCs. The CDR3 DNA reads TGTGCCAGCAGCGACCGCCTTGATGGGGGGCTAGCGGAAAGCACAGATACGCAGTATTTT. Translated, it gives CASSDRLDGGLAESTDTQYF.